A single sample is the source of the 13 T cell receptor beta chains below, sequenced in a study of type 1 regulatory T cells. TCRdb processed the reads anew with MiXCR; each CDR3 protein has one entry. The data contain 65,000 to 80,000 distinct CDR3 sequences, around 20% of them singletons. Broader study findings: Compared with non-type 1 regulatory T cells, type 1 regulatory T cells showed a more restricted TCR repertoire.

Their target antigens are unknown. Source material: cultured type 1 regulatory T (Tr1) cells, either the whole culture or a sorted fraction (not recorded which). Receptor source: a human donor in good health.

The table lists this clonotype with a few counts. The V gene is TRBV5-1, the J gene TRBJ2-4; possibly TRBD1 or TRBD2 for D (5 bases each). CDR3 length: 13 residues. Germline V gene sequence: CDR1 SGHRS, CDR2 YFSETQ. Between the trimmed V and J ends, which lost 1 base and 13 bases, there was a span of 15 bases. The CDR3 region has the DNA TGCGCCAGCAGCTTGTACGGGGACCCACCCCAGTACTTC. Encoded protein: CASSLYGDPPQYF.

Of note for this clonotype: A read error may explain this, as a much larger clone is one base away. This chain connects TRBV20-1 to TRBJ1-1; possibly TRBD1 for D (5 bases). Germline V gives CDR1 DFQATT, CDR2 SNEGSKA (reference sequence). CDR3 length equals 13 residues. Trimming removed 5 bases at V and 0 bases at J, with 10 bases between. The DNA of the CDR3 is TGCAGTGCTCGTAGACAGCTGAACACTGAAGCTTTCTTT. Translation gives CSARRQLNTEAFF.

In DNA form, the CDR3 reads TGTGCCAGCAGTTCAGGCGGAGGACTAGTCGGTGAGCAGTACTTC. It is translated as CASSSGGGLVGEQYF. The J gene is TRBJ2-7, the V gene TRBV27, with 7 bases identical to TRBD2. The CDR3 sequence is 15 residues long. With 4 bases clipped from V and 7 bases from J, the junction kept 13 bases outside the gene matches. Germline CDR1 reads MNHEY; CDR2 reads SMNVEV (reference sequence).

The CDR3 here is CASRTGEQPQHF. CDR3 in DNA: TGTGCCAGCAGGACAGGGGAACAGCCCCAGCATTTT. The chain is built from TRBV12-3 or TRBV12-4 and TRBJ1-5, with TRBD1 identical over 8 bases. Trimming took 6 bases from V and 7 from J; bases not matched to a gene: 2. This CDR3 is 12 amino acids long.

In this sample, this clonotype turned up a few times. The chain uses TRBV6-5 and TRBJ1-6; D perhaps matches TRBD1 (5 bases). The CDR3 consists of 16 residues. Trimming took 0 bases from V and 7 from J, leaving 13 bases between them. Germline V gene data show CDR1 as MNHEY and CDR2 as SVGAGI. The CDR3 here is CASSYSSGGGNSPLHF. The CDR3, as DNA: TGTGCCAGCAGTTACTCTTCCGGGGGAGGCAATTCACCCCTCCACTTT.

This clonotype was seen a handful of times. The chain couples TRBV5-1 to TRBJ2-5; 10 bases line up with TRBD2. The length of the CDR3 is 15 residues. V lost 7 bases, J lost 1 base, and 7 bases stayed unmatched. CDR1 and CDR2 (germline): SGHRS, YFSETQ. CDR3 residues: CASREASGSQETQYF. DNA for the CDR3: TGCGCCAGCCGCGAGGCTAGCGGGAGCCAAGAGACCCAGTACTTC.

This chain links TRBV3-1 with TRBJ1-6; a possible D gene is TRBD1 (5 bases). V lost 2 bases and J lost 14, with 13 bases in between. This CDR3 has 13 residues. CDR1 is LGHDT and CDR2 is YNNKEL in the germline V gene (reference sequence). The CDR3, as DNA: TGTGCCAGCAGCCAATTTCGGGACCGGGCCCTCCACTTT. Translated, it gives CASSQFRDRALHF.

This clonotype has a handful of counts. DNA of the CDR3: TGCAGTGCTCCCCGAGGTCAAGCCAGTTCATATAGCAATCAGCCCCAGCATTTT. Amino acid sequence: CSAPRGQASSYSNQPQHF. The V gene is TRBV20-1, the J gene TRBJ1-5; the D is unclear. V was trimmed by 5 bases and J by 0 bases, leaving 23 bases between them. CDR1 and CDR2 (germline): DFQATT, SNEGSKA (reference sequence). The length of the CDR3 is 18 residues.

This clonotype has more than one count but fewer than ten. This chain links TRBV6-5 with TRBJ1-3; unclear D gene. The CDR3 totals 13 residues. Deletions cut 7 bases from V and 4 bases from J, with 11 bases between. In germline, CDR1 is MNHEY, CDR2 SVGAGI. CDR3: CASTLGGGNTIYF. The DNA for the CDR3 is TGTGCCAGCACCTTAGGAGGGGGAAACACCATATATTTT.

This clonotype appeared many times. The DNA of the CDR3 is TGTGCCAGCAGTTTGGCCGGTGGCAAAAACATTCAGTACTTC. Protein: CASSLAGGKNIQYF. The chain carries TRBV12-3 or TRBV12-4 and TRBJ2-4, with D unclear. Deletions cut 3 bases from V and 3 bases from J, with 9 bases between. This CDR3 is built from 14 residues.

The table lists this clonotype with many counts. The rearrangement joins TRBV11-2 to TRBJ2-1; 10 positions match TRBD2. Per the germline V gene, CDR1 is SGHAT and CDR2 is FQNNGV. Trimming at V came to 3 bases and at J to 4 bases, leaving 12 bases not matched to a gene. The CDR3 consists of 18 residues. CDR3 region: CASSFLGLAGVLYNEQFF. The CDR3 region has the DNA TGTGCCAGCAGCTTTCTGGGCCTAGCGGGAGTGCTATACAATGAGCAGTTCTTC.

The chain links TRBV5-1 to TRBJ2-3; 14 bases line up with TRBD2. Losses at the gene ends were 4 bases for V and 4 bases for J; bases not matched to a gene: 5. The CDR3 sequence is 16 residues long. Per germline, CDR1 SGHRS and CDR2 YFSETQ. The CDR3 DNA reads as TGCGCCAGCAGCGGGACTAGCGGGAGTGGGGCAGATACGCAGTATTTT. Protein: CASSGTSGSGADTQYF.

Ten or more counts support this clonotype. The chain combines TRBV28 with TRBJ2-1; 8 bases are shared with TRBD1. The germline gives CDR1 MDHEN, CDR2 SYDVKM. CDR3 length: 15 residues. V was clipped by 5 bases and J by 10 bases; unmatched bases: 13. The CDR3 nucleotides read TGTGCCAGCAGTCCCCCGGACAGGGAACGGGGAGAGCAGTTCTTC. This encodes CASSPPDRERGEQFF.